In this sample, the clone carrying this T cell receptor beta chain turned up once. Using immunoSEQ multiplex PCR, the repertoire was profiled, and TCRdb retains in-frame clones only, with some absent. This table has about 140,000 clones, 88% appearing once. These data come from a study of blood T cell repertoires in COVID-19. The overall study: The origin of the acute and convalescent COVID-19 samples was the United States, Italy and Spain.

CDR1 and CDR2 (germline): SNHLY, FYNNEI. The V and J ends lost 7 bases and 8 bases respectively, with 15 bases between them. The CDR3 is made up of 13 amino acids. The TCR originated in a woman aged 45-59 years with acute or convalescent COVID-19. The specimen sequenced was peripheral blood. This rearrangement joins TRBV2 to TRBJ2-1; maybe TRBD1 (6 bases). The CDR3 region is CASTPQGFDEQFF. The DNA for the CDR3 is TGTGCCAGCACCCCGCAGGGGTTCGATGAGCAGTTCTTC.